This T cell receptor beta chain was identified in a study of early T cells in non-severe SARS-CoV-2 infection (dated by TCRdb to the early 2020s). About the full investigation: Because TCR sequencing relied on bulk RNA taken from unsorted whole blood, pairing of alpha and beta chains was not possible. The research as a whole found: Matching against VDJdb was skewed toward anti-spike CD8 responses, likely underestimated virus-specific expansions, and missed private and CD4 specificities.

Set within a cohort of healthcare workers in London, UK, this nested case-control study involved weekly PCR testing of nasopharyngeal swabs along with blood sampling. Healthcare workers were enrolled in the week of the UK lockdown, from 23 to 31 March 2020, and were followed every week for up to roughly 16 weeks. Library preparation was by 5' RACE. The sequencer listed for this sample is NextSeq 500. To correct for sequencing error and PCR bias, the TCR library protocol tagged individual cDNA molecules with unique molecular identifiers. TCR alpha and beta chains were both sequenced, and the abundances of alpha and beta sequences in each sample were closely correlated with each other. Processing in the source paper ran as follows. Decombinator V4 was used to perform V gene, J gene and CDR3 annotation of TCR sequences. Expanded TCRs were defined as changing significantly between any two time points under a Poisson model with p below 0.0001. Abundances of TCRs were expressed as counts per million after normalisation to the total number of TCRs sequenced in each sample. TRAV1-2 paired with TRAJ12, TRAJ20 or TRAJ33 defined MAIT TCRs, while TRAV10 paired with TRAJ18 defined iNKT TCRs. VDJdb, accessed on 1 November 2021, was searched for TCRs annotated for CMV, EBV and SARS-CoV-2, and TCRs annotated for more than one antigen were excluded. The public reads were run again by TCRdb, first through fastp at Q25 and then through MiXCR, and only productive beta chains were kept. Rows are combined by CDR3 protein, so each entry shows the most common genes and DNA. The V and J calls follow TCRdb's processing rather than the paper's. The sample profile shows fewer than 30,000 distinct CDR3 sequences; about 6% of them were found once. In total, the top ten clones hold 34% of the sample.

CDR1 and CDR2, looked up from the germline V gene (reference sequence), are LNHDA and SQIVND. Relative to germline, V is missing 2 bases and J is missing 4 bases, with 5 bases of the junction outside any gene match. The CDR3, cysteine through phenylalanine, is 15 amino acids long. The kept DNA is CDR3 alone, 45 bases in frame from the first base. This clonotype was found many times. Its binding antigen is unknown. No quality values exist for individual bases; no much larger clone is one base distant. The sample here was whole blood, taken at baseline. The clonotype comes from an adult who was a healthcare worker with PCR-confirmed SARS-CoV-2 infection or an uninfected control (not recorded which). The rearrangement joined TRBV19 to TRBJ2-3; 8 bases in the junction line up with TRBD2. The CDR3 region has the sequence CASSISGGVPDTQYF. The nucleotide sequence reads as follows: TGTGCCAGTAGTATATCGGGGGGGGTCCCAGATACGCAGTATTTT.